The T cell receptor beta chain under discussion was sequenced for a study of circulating and synovial CD4+ cells in juvenile arthritis. Study-level findings and limits: Diversity here was lower than in bulk blood CD4 cells. Circulating pathogenic-like lymphocytes shared a substantially higher fraction of CDR3 sequences with synovium than bulk blood. T cell genome counts differed by at least an order of magnitude between CPL and CD4 samples.

The method was immunoSEQ multiplex PCR; TCRdb's version includes in-frame clones alone and lacks a portion of them. The sample lists about 32,000 clones; about 95% were seen once. The length of the CDR3 is 16 residues. CDR1 is MNHEY and CDR2 is SVGAGI in the germline V gene. With 2 bases clipped from V and 2 bases from J, the junction kept 5 bases outside the gene matches. Patients with active juvenile idiopathic arthritis donated these samples. About this clone itself: What it binds is not known.

The specimen was CD4+ T cells from blood. V gene TRBV6-5 combines with J gene TRBJ2-7, with 11 positions matching TRBD1. The source is a human donor with juvenile idiopathic arthritis. CDR3 nucleotide sequence: TGTGCCAGCAGTTACCGGCGGACAGGGGGCCCCTACGAGCAGTACTTC. Amino acid sequence: CASSYRRTGGPYEQYF.